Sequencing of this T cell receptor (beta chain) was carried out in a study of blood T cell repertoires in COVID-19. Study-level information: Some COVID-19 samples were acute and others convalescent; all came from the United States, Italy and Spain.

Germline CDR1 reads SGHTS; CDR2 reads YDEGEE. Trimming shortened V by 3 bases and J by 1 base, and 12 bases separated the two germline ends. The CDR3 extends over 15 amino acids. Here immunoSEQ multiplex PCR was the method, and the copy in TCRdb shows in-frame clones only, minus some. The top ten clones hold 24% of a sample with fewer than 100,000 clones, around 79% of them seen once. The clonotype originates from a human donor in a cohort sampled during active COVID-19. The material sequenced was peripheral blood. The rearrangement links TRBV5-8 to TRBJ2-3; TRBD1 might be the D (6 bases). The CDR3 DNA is TGTGCCAGCAGCTGGGGGCGGGTTCGCACAGATACGCAGTATTTT. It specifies CASSWGRVRTDTQYF.